This T cell receptor (beta chain) appears in the sequencing data of a study of OX40 agonist ivuxolimab in advanced cancers. About the full investigation: Ivuxolimab was a fully human IgG2 agonistic monoclonal antibody targeting the costimulatory receptor OX40 (CD134). Intravenous ivuxolimab was administered to patients every 2 weeks at six dose levels: 0.01, 0.1, 0.3, 1.5, 3 and 10 mg/kg. Of the approximately 50 dose-escalation patients, hepatocellular carcinoma was present in approximately 20, melanoma in roughly 15, renal cell carcinoma in 9 and head and neck cancer in 9. A male proportion of 70% to 90% and a mean age of 60 years, ranging from 23 to 79, were recorded for the dose-escalation cohort. Patients were allowed to have had prior anti-PD-1, anti-PD-L1 or anti-CTLA-4 therapy, and more than 30% of the dose-escalation patients had previously received checkpoint inhibitors. Partial responses occurred in three dose-escalation patients, of whom one had hepatocellular carcinoma and two had cutaneous melanoma. The purpose of peripheral TCRbeta sequencing was to test whether ivuxolimab changed TCR sequence diversity and led to clonal T-cell expansion. The paper covers the monotherapy dose-escalation part of the phase I ivuxolimab trial, which included N ≈ 50 patients. Paper-wide results and their limitations: At doses of 0.1 to 3.0 mg/kg, clonal expansion of both CD4+ and CD8+ blood T cells was observed from baseline to week 6. Low levels of normalized T-cell clonal expansion were also shown by some nonresponding patients. Partial responders in the 0.1-3.0 mg/kg groups had among the lowest normalized peripheral clonal expansion, especially among CD8+ T cells. After ivuxolimab, CD8+ T cells had more expanded clones than CD4+ T cells on average. The antigen specificity of the peripheral T cells that underwent clonal expansion was not determined.

Patients with autoimmune disease history or receiving systemic immunosuppression were excluded from the trial. Peripheral blood for TCR sequencing was drawn from every dose cohort at baseline, at cycle 4 day 1 and at cycle 7 day 1. The samples were drawn from a first-in-human, open-label, multicenter phase I dose-escalation trial of ivuxolimab. Adults with locally advanced or metastatic head and neck squamous cell, hepatocellular, melanoma or renal cell carcinoma were enrolled in the trial. Before TCR sequencing, CD4+ and CD8+ T cells were separately sorted from peripheral blood. For sequencing of the TCRbeta CDR3 region, genomic DNA was extracted from the sorted cells. The immunoSEQ Assay was used for sequencing of TCRbeta CDR3 regions. As stored in TCRdb, this immuneACCESS dataset retains in-frame rearrangements with V and J assigned. A fraction of the clones does not appear; measured against another copy, unresolved V genes explain less than half of the discrepancy, and the remainder lacks a known reason. This sample gives around 51,000 clones in total; around nine tenths of them show up just once. The top ten constitute approximately 10% of the sample.

Inclusive of the bounding cysteine and phenylalanine, the CDR3 is 15 residues long. Only the CDR3 DNA is retained, 45 bases long and in frame from the first base. Ends trimmed: V by 2 bases, J by 3 bases; bases unmatched to a gene: 4. CDR1 and CDR2, looked up from the germline V gene, are SGDLS and YYNGEE. About this clone: It lacks a known antigen. The record has no base qualities; no much larger clone is one base away.

The V gene is TRBV9 and the J gene is TRBJ1-1, with 10 middle bases fitting TRBD1. The sequencing here drew on CD4+ or CD8+ T cells sorted from blood, taken in a trial of the OX40 agonist ivuxolimab. This TCR was sampled from an adult with an advanced solid tumor such as melanoma, head and neck, liver or kidney cancer. For the CDR3, the sequence is CASSVTGGYDTEAFF. The sequenced DNA: TGTGCCAGCAGCGTGACAGGGGGCTACGACACTGAAGCTTTCTTT.